The rows below give T cell receptor beta chains drawn from one sample of a study of PD-L1 blockade in urothelial cancer. Here immunoSEQ multiplex PCR was the method, and the copy in TCRdb shows in-frame clones only, minus some. The sample contains about 130,000 clones, roughly 83% of which appear only once. The input for sequencing was PBMCs, taken around atezolizumab (anti-PD-L1) treatment. All receptors derive from a man in his fifties or sixties with urothelial cancer. CDR3s include the opening cysteine and the closing phenylalanine or tryptophan. D genes are given only for firm matches. For some rows the clone size is stated as once, few or many, or as a class when expanded; others skip it.

V gene	J gene	clone size	D gene	CDR3 protein	CDR3 DNA
TRBV7-2	TRBJ2-1	.	TRBD1	CASSSTGGTPYNEQFF	TGTGCCAGCAGTTCCACAGGGGGCACGCCCTACAATGAGCAGTTCTTC
TRBV4-1	TRBJ1-6	.	TRBD1	CASSQVTGQGFSPLHF	TGCGCCAGCAGCCAAGTGACGGGACAGGGCTTTTCACCCCTCCACTTT
TRBV7-9	TRBJ2-2	.	TRBD2	CASSPLPGLGSGELFF	TGTGCCAGCAGCCCTCTCCCCGGACTAGGGTCCGGGGAGCTGTTTTTT
TRBV5-6	TRBJ2-1	.	.	CASSFDSKQFF	TGTGCCAGCAGCTTCGACTCTAAGCAGTTCTTC
TRBV4-1	TRBJ2-7	.	.	CASSLGEGSGFYEQYF	TGCGCCAGCAGCCTCGGTGAAGGTAGCGGCTTTTACGAGCAGTACTTC
TRBV7-9	TRBJ2-1	.	.	CASSLVASSNEQFF	TGTGCCAGCAGCTTAGTTGCTAGCTCCAATGAGCAGTTCTTC
TRBV2	TRBJ2-2	.	.	CASKLAPNPTGELFF	TGTGCCAGCAAGCTAGCTCCTAATCCCACCGGGGAGCTGTTTTTT
TRBV5-1	TRBJ2-1	.	.	CASSLDSSGNEQFF	TGCGCCAGCAGCTTGGACAGTAGTGGAAATGAGCAGTTCTTC
TRBV6-5	TRBJ1-1	once	.	CASRGRQNTEAFF	TGTGCCAGCAGGGGCAGGCAGAACACTGAAGCTTTCTTT
TRBV2	TRBJ1-2	.	.	CASSEFTVSAYGGYGYTF	TGTGCCAGCAGTGAATTTACCGTTTCGGCTTACGGAGGGTATGGCTACACCTTC
TRBV6-6	TRBJ1-6	.	.	CASKYRDMNSPLHF	TGTGCCAGCAAATACCGGGACATGAATTCACCCCTCCACTTT
TRBV18	TRBJ2-2	.	TRBD2	CASSQRSSGRTGELFF	TGTGCCAGCTCCCAGCGGAGTAGCGGGAGGACCGGGGAGCTGTTTTTT
TRBV11-2	TRBJ2-5	once	.	CASGQFQETQYF	TGTGCCAGCGGACAGTTCCAAGAGACCCAGTACTTC
TRBV10-2	TRBJ2-7	medium-sized	.	CASSDPMHYEQYF	TGCGCCAGCAGTGATCCTATGCACTACGAGCAGTACTTC
TRBV19	TRBJ1-1	.	.	CASSIVAVRSSEAFF	TGTGCCAGTAGTATAGTGGCGGTACGATCGTCTGAAGCTTTCTTT
TRBV4-2	TRBJ1-6	few	.	CASSQGGTGRNSPLHF	TGTGCCAGCAGCCAAGGGGGAACAGGGCGGAATTCACCCCTCCACTTT
TRBV4-1	TRBJ2-7	.	.	CASSQAAGGTAYEQYF	TGCGCCAGCAGCCAAGCAGCCGGCGGGACAGCCTACGAGCAGTACTTC
TRBV19	TRBJ2-3	.	.	CASSSMAGASRDTQYF	TGTGCCAGTAGTAGCATGGCGGGGGCTAGTAGAGATACGCAGTATTTT
TRBV29-1	TRBJ2-1	once	.	CSVRRDFSYNEQFF	TGCAGCGTTCGGCGGGACTTTTCCTACAATGAGCAGTTCTTC
TRBV9	TRBJ2-3	few	.	CASSVVPSGGVGHTQYF	TGTGCCAGCAGCGTAGTCCCCTCCGGGGGAGTAGGGCATACGCAGTATTTT
TRBV6-6	TRBJ2-7	.	TRBD1	CASSSGGEQYF	TGTGCCAGCAGTTCAGGGGGCGAGCAGTACTTC
TRBV28	TRBJ2-7	.	TRBD2	CASSRGSSGRSEQYF	TGTGCCAGCAGTCGGGGTTCTAGCGGGAGAAGCGAGCAGTACTTC
TRBV11-1	TRBJ1-2	.	.	CASSFYRASGYTF	TGTGCCAGCAGCTTCTACAGGGCGAGTGGCTACACCTTC
TRBV6-1	TRBJ2-1	.	.	CASSASNEQFF	TGTGCCAGCAGTGCTTCCAATGAGCAGTTCTTC
TRBV15	TRBJ1-1	once	.	CATSREGRENTEAFF	TGTGCCACCAGCAGAGAGGGCAGGGAGAACACTGAAGCTTTCTTT
TRBV5-1	TRBJ2-4	.	TRBD1	CASSLGRSDRLDIQYF	TGCGCCAGCAGCTTGGGAAGGTCGGACAGGTTAGACATTCAGTACTTC
TRBV20-1	TRBJ1-2	once	.	CSATTGYGYTF	TGCAGTGCTACCACGGGCTATGGCTACACCTTC
TRBV7-2	TRBJ1-3	.	TRBD1	CASSTTGDSGNTIYF	TGTGCCAGCAGCACCACAGGGGACTCTGGAAACACCATATATTTT
TRBV7-3	TRBJ1-2	.	.	CASSLGQPENYGYTF	TGTGCCAGCAGCTTAGGGCAGCCTGAAAACTATGGCTACACCTTC
TRBV6-6	TRBJ2-7	.	TRBD1	CASSYGTGGYEQYF	TGTGCCAGCAGTTACGGGACAGGGGGCTACGAGCAGTACTTC
TRBV6-5	TRBJ1-6	once	TRBD1	CATSGGLSPLHF	TGTGCCACCTCAGGGGGCCTATCACCCCTCCACTTT
TRBV28	TRBJ2-3	.	TRBD2	CASSSPSGRVADTQYF	TGTGCCAGCAGTTCACCTAGCGGGAGGGTTGCAGATACGCAGTATTTT
TRBV28	TRBJ2-5	.	TRBD1	CASSSQGVGLETQYF	TGTGCCAGCAGTTCCCAGGGGGTCGGGCTGGAGACCCAGTACTTC
TRBV19	TRBJ1-1	.	.	CASRKAGDTNTEAFF	TGTGCCAGTAGAAAGGCAGGGGACACGAACACTGAAGCTTTCTTT
TRBV5-1	TRBJ2-6	.	TRBD1	CASSLTGGSGANVLTF	TGCGCCAGCAGCTTGACAGGGGGCTCTGGGGCCAACGTCCTGACTTTC
TRBV6-1	TRBJ2-2	.	.	CASSRDTGELFF	TGTGCCAGCAGTCGTGACACCGGGGAGCTGTTTTTT
TRBV7-3	TRBJ2-1	many	TRBD1	CASSRSRDRGSNEQFF	TGTGCCAGCAGCCGATCACGGGACAGGGGTAGCAATGAGCAGTTCTTC
TRBV5-8	TRBJ2-1	.	.	CASSLRGGSYNEQFF	TGTGCCAGCAGCTTAAGGGGAGGATCCTACAATGAGCAGTTCTTC
TRBV4-1	TRBJ2-2	.	TRBD2	CASSQEPSGVGTGELFF	TGCGCCAGCAGCCAAGAGCCTAGCGGAGTAGGCACCGGGGAGCTGTTTTTT
TRBV15	TRBJ1-2	.	TRBD1	CATSIGGQGDNYGYTF	TGTGCCACCTCAATTGGGGGGCAGGGGGACAACTATGGCTACACCTTC
TRBV12-5	TRBJ2-2	.	.	CASGRGLNTGELFF	TGTGCTAGTGGGAGGGGGTTAAACACCGGGGAGCTGTTTTTT
TRBV5-1	TRBJ1-2	.	.	CASSLGPRGNGYTF	TGCGCCAGCAGCTTGGGCCCCAGGGGAAATGGCTACACCTTC
TRBV6-1	TRBJ1-2	.	TRBD1	CASKNRDRVAYGYTF	TGTGCCAGCAAGAACCGGGACAGGGTGGCGTATGGCTACACCTTC
TRBV18	TRBJ1-5	.	TRBD1	CASSPSLGQGDNQPQHF	TGTGCCAGCTCACCGAGCTTGGGACAGGGGGACAATCAGCCCCAGCATTTT
TRBV11-3	TRBJ2-1	.	.	CASSPGGSYNEQFF	TGTGCCAGCAGCCCTGGGGGGTCCTACAATGAGCAGTTCTTC
TRBV5-1	TRBJ1-2	.	TRBD1	CASSAGTGSYGYTF	TGCGCCAGCAGCGCCGGGACAGGGTCTTATGGCTACACCTTC
TRBV28	TRBJ2-1	once	.	CASSSVSYNEQFF	TGTGCCAGCAGTTCTGTCTCCTACAATGAGCAGTTCTTC
TRBV6-5	TRBJ1-1	once	TRBD1	CASSTVTGAWTEAFF	TGTGCCAGCAGTACCGTGACAGGGGCCTGGACTGAAGCTTTCTTT
TRBV7-9	TRBJ1-2	.	TRBD1	CASSLTGSDGYTF	TGTGCCAGCAGCTTGACAGGGTCCGACGGCTACACCTTC
TRBV7-9	TRBJ2-7	once	TRBD2	CATQGGPRGYEQYF	TGTGCCACCCAGGGAGGGCCCCGCGGCTACGAGCAGTACTTC